Below are 20 T cell receptor beta chains sequenced from a single sample in a study of T cells in Graves' hyperthyroidism and ophthalmopathy. Amplified regions were TCR beta CDR3 sequences from RNA transcripts. First-round RT-PCR of the TCR CDR3 relied on the HTBI primer set. Each CDR3 protein gets one entry after TCRdb re-called the multiplex PCR reads with MiXCR. The sample has some 550,000 distinct CDR3 sequences, less than 25% seen once. Source material: blood. The origin of the receptors is a man aged 18 to 29 with Graves' hyperthyroidism.

The rearrangement links TRBV3-1 to TRBJ2-7, with a possible D match to TRBD1 (7 bases). The germline V and J ends were trimmed by 5 bases and 2 bases, with 13 bases remaining between them. The germline V gene has CDR1 LGHDT and CDR2 YNNKEL (reference sequence). The CDR3 contains 14 residues. The CDR3 region is CASSEAGGTYEQYF. For the CDR3, the DNA is TGTGCCAGCAGCGAAGCAGGGGGGACCTACGAGCAGTACTTC.

Regarding this clonotype: This likely comes from a read error, as the CDR3 has no conserved phenylalanine or tryptophan at its end. J is TRBJ2-2 and V is TRBV6-5; TRBD2 agrees at 12 bases. This CDR3 has 16 amino acids. CDR1 and CDR2 (germline): MNHEY, SVGAGI. V trimming: 1 base; J trimming: 4 bases; junction bases outside the gene matches: 1. CDR3: CASSYLGLAGTGELFY. The CDR3 DNA reads TGTGCCAGCAGTTACTTGGGACTAGCGGGCACCGGGGAGCTGTTTTAT.

About this clonotype: At one end the junction does not follow the germline gene, possibly because of a read error. The chain combines TRBV6-1 with TRBJ1-2, with unresolved D. Germline V gene data show CDR1 as MNHNS and CDR2 as SASEGT. The CDR3 is made up of 14 amino acids. CDR3 in DNA: TGTGCCAGCATCCGGGATCCCATAAGATCTGGCTACGCCTTC. Translated: CASIRDPIRSGYAF.

The chain links TRBV20-1 to TRBJ1-2; 10 positions match TRBD1. V dropped 5 bases and J dropped 5; count of bases not matched to a gene: 5. The CDR3 runs to 13 residues. Germline values: CDR1 DFQATT, CDR2 SNEGSKA (reference sequence). CDR3: CSAGTGDHYGYTF. For the CDR3, the DNA is TGCAGTGCTGGGACAGGGGATCATTATGGCTACACCTTC.

At least ten counts were recorded for this clonotype. This chain uses TRBV28 with TRBJ2-2, with 11 bases fitting TRBD2. CDR3 length: 18 amino acids. V shed 2 bases, J shed 7 bases, and the junction held 12 bases outside the gene matches. The germline V gene has CDR1 MDHEN and CDR2 SYDVKM. In DNA form, the CDR3 reads TGTGCCAGCAGTTTAAGAAGAGATAGCGGGGGGGCCGGCGGGGAGCTGTTTTTT. Translating it yields CASSLRRDSGGAGGELFF.

This clonotype was seen only a few times. Likely a read error: the CDR3 ends without its conserved phenylalanine or tryptophan. The CDR3 sequence: CAWSVDGLNTEAFS. CDR3 in DNA: TGTGCCTGGAGTGTAGACGGCCTGAACACTGAAGCTTTCTCT. This chain uses TRBV30 with TRBJ1-1; D is unresolved. Germline lookup yields CDR1 GTSNPN and CDR2 SVGIG (reference sequence). The CDR3 contains 14 residues. V gave up 0 bases and J gave up 0 bases, with 8 bases separating them.

This clonotype was observed at least ten times. This sequence joins TRBV12-3 or TRBV12-4 and TRBJ1-1, with D hard to call. The CDR3 runs to 14 residues. Trimming cost V 3 bases and J 0 bases, with 8 bases left between them. The CDR3 sequence is CASSFSLMNTEAFF. CDR3 DNA sequence: TGTGCCAGCAGTTTTAGCTTAATGAACACTGAAGCTTTCTTT.

Concerning this clonotype: The CDR3 does not close with the conserved phenylalanine or tryptophan, likely indicating a read error. This chain joins TRBV5-1 and TRBJ2-2, with D perhaps assigned TRBD1 or TRBD2 (5 bases each). The germline V gene has CDR1 SGHRS and CDR2 YFSETQ. V gave up 0 bases and J gave up 0 bases, with 9 bases separating them. The CDR3 is made up of 16 amino acids. The CDR3 protein is CASSLAGTANTGELFS. CDR3 bases: TGCGCCAGCAGCTTGGCCGGGACGGCGAACACCGGGGAGCTGTTTTCT.

A few counts support this clonotype. This chain uses TRBV6-1 with TRBJ1-5; D not resolved. CDR1 and CDR2 from the germline V gene are MNHNS and SASEGT. V gave up 1 base and J gave up 1 base, with 8 bases separating them. This CDR3 is 15 amino acids long. Here the CDR3 DNA reads TGTGCCAGCAGTGAAGAAGGGAAAAGCAATCAGCCCCAGCATTTT. It yields the protein CASSEEGKSNQPQHF.

This clonotype was picked up a small number of times. The rearrangement joins TRBV6-1 to TRBJ2-7; D perhaps matches TRBD2 (6 bases). The CDR3 totals 16 residues. V gave up 4 bases and J gave up 5 bases, with 21 bases separating them. Germline CDR1 and CDR2: MNHNS and SASEGT. CDR3 region: CASSGAEGLDLNEQYF. The CDR3, as DNA: TGTGCCAGCAGTGGTGCTGAGGGACTCGACCTAAACGAGCAGTACTTC.

Many counts were recorded for this clonotype. This chain uses TRBV4-2 with TRBJ2-2, with D perhaps matching TRBD1 (5 bases). CDR1 is LGHNA, CDR2 YNFKEQ, per germline. The CDR3 extends over 15 amino acids. V lost 0 bases and J lost 1, with 6 bases in between. The CDR3 loop is CASSQDQGNTGELFF. DNA for the CDR3: TGTGCCAGCAGCCAAGATCAGGGGAACACCGGGGAGCTGTTTTTT.

This clonotype was detected only a few times. V is TRBV6-2 or TRBV6-3 and J is TRBJ1-1; no reliable D call. Germline-derived CDR1 and CDR2 are MNHEY and SVGEGT. Trimming shortened V by 1 base and J by 0 bases, and 18 bases separated the two germline ends. The CDR3 consists of 18 residues. CDR3 DNA: TGTGCCAGCAGTTACTTTCGGCAGGTCCACGGGATGAACACTGAAGCTTTCTTT. Translation: CASSYFRQVHGMNTEAFF.

This clonotype was observed many times. The genes are TRBV25-1 and TRBJ1-2; maybe TRBD1 (5 bases). Germline CDR1 reads MGHDK; CDR2 reads SYGVNS. The V end was cut by 6 bases, the J end by 8 bases, with 19 bases between. The CDR3 spans 14 residues. The CDR3 reads CASSSTRGGEGYTF. The CDR3 DNA follows: TGTGCCAGCAGCTCGACCCGAGGAGGGGAGGGCTACACCTTC.

This rearrangement joins TRBV18 to TRBJ1-5; a possible D gene is TRBD1 (5 bases). Between the trimmed V and J ends, which lost 2 bases and 1 base, there was a span of 15 bases. There are 17 residues in the CDR3. Germline CDR1 KGHSH, CDR2 LQKENI. The CDR3 DNA reads TGTGCCAGCTCACCATCGGGCGGGGGAGTAAGCAATCAGCCCCAGCATTTT. Amino acid sequence: CASSPSGGGVSNQPQHF.

Comment on this clonotype: One junction end does not reproduce the germline sequence, and a read error may be involved. V and J are TRBV12-3 or TRBV12-4 and TRBJ1-1; TRBD1 might be the D (6 bases). The CDR3 spans 13 residues. This chain's CDR3 is CASSLYGDTESFF. CDR3 bases: TGTGCCAGCAGTTTATATGGGGACACTGAATCTTTCTTT.

The gene calls are TRBV29-1 and TRBJ2-5, with D perhaps TRBD1 (7 bases). The CDR3 has 15 amino acids. Germline V gene sequence: CDR1 SQVTM, CDR2 ANQGSEA. V was cut by 7 bases and J by 1 base, with 19 bases left in between. DNA of the CDR3: TGCAGCGCGGGAGTACAGGGGAGCGGCCAAGAGACCCAGTACTTC. Translated: CSAGVQGSGQETQYF.

The chain joins TRBV6-1 to TRBJ1-5; D perhaps matches TRBD1 (5 bases). V was cut by 1 base and J by 5 bases, with 9 bases left in between. Germline-derived CDR1 and CDR2 are MNHNS and SASEGT. There are 14 residues in the CDR3. Here the CDR3 reads CASSEVDSHQPQHF. CDR3 in DNA: TGTGCCAGCAGTGAAGTTGACAGTCATCAGCCCCAGCATTTT.

This chain joins TRBV20-1 and TRBJ2-7; D perhaps matches TRBD2 (6 bases). V was trimmed by 5 bases and J by 3 bases, leaving 20 bases between them. The CDR3 extends over 15 amino acids. The germline CDR1 and CDR2 sequences are DFQATT and SNEGSKA (reference sequence). CDR3 sequence: CSASGFRDFNYEQYF. The CDR3 DNA reads as TGCAGTGCTTCGGGATTCCGGGACTTTAACTACGAGCAGTACTTC.

This clonotype was seen more than once but under ten times. The gene calls are TRBV11-2 and TRBJ1-5; D call uncertain. V was cut by 3 bases and J by 0 bases, with 15 bases left in between. Per germline, CDR1 SGHAT and CDR2 FQNNGV. The CDR3 has 17 residues. The chain's CDR3 is CASSFKVLDFSNQPQHF. Written as DNA, the CDR3 is TGTGCCAGCAGCTTTAAGGTCCTTGATTTTAGCAATCAGCCCCAGCATTTT.

The sample holds many counts of this clonotype. V gene TRBV24-1 combines with J gene TRBJ1-2, with TRBD1 matching 8 bases. CDR3 length equals 16 residues. Per germline, CDR1 KGHDR and CDR2 SFDVKD. V lost 4 bases to trimming and J lost 8 bases; unmatched junction nucleotides: 14. The CDR3 DNA reads as TGTGCCACCAGTGAACGGACAGGGACGGGAGATGGAGGCTACACCTTC. It codes for CATSERTGTGDGGYTF.